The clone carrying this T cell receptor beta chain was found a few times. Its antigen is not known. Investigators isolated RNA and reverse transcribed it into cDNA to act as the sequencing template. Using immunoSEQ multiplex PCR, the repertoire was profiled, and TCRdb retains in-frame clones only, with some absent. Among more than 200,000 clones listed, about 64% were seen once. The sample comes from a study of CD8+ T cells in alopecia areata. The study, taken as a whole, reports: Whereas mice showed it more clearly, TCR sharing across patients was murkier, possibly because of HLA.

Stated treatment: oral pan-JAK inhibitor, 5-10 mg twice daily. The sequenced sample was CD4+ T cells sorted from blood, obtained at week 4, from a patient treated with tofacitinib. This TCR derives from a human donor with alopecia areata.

In nucleotides, the CDR3 is TGCAGCGTGAATACCAGGGGTGGTACTGAAGCTTTCTTT. Translation gives CSVNTRGGTEAFF. This rearrangement joins TRBV29-1 to TRBJ1-1; perhaps TRBD1 as D (6 bases). The ends were cut back, 6 bases at V and 5 bases at J, with 16 bases in the middle. The germline V gene encodes CDR1 SQVTM and CDR2 ANQGSEA. This CDR3 spans 13 amino acids.